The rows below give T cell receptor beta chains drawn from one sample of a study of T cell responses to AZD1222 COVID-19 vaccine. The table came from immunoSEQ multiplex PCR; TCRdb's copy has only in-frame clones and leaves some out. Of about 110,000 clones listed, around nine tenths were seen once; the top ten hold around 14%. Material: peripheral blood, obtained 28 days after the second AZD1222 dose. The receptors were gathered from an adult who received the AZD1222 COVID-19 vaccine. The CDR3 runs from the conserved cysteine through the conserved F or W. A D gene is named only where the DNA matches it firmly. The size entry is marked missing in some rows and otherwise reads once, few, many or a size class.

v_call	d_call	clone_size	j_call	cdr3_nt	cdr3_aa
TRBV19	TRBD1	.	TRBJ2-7	TGTGCCAGTAGTTGGGGGACAGACTACGAGCAGTACTTC	CASSWGTDYEQYF
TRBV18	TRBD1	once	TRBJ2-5	TGTGCCAGCTCACCCGGACAGGGGAAGTGGGAGACCCAGTACTTC	CASSPGQGKWETQYF
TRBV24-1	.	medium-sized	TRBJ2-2	TGTGCCACCCTGGGGCCTAACACCGGGGAGCTGTTTTTT	CATLGPNTGELFF
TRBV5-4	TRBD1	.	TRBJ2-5	TGTGCCAGTACTGGGGTGACAGGGGGAGAGACCCAGTACTTC	CASTGVTGGETQYF
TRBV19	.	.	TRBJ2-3	TGTGCCAGTAGTAGGGGTTTGGGCCAGGCGGGGACAGATACGCAGTATTTT	CASSRGLGQAGTDTQYF
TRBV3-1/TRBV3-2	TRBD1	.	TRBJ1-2	TGTGCCAGCAGCCCCCTCCGTTGGGGGACAGGGGTCCGGCGGGGCTACACCTTC	CASSPLRWGTGVRRGYTF
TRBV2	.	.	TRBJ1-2	TGTGCCAGCGTCGCGGACACCAGAGACTATGGCTACACCTTC	CASVADTRDYGYTF
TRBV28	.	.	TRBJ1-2	TGTGCCAGCAGACACACCAACTATGGCTACACCTTC	CASRHTNYGYTF
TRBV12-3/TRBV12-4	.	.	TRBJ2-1	TGTGCCAGCAGTGCACCGGGACGGCATGAGCAGTTCTTC	CASSAPGRHEQFF
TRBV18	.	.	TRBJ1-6	TGTGCCAGCTCACCCTTCGGCCAGGGGTCTATTTCCTATAATTCACCCCTCCACTTT	CASSPFGQGSISYNSPLHF